In its sample, the clone carrying this T cell receptor beta chain was seen a few times. Its target is unknown. As TCR cDNA was made by 5'RACE template switching, a universal primer site and UMIs were added. TCRdb analysed the 5' RACE reads with MiXCR anew, one entry per CDR3 protein. The table shows under 300,000 distinct CDR3 sequences, with 6% to 8% occurring only once. The CDR3 is made up of 13 amino acids. The V and J ends lost 8 bases and 2 bases, in that order; junction bases with no gene match: 2. The entry originates in a study of T cells after yellow fever vaccination. Study-wide findings and caveats: Overall, a small share of clonotypes was seen in both CD4 and CD8 compartments. Repertoires sorted by FACS could include abundant clonotypes that are contaminants from the bulk population. Booster samples showed a return of most primary-vaccination clones (about 97% CD4, around 88% CD8).

This specimen was CD4+ T cells sorted from PBMCs, taken on the day of the yellow fever booster vaccination. The source is a man aged 30-40 years who received the YFV17D yellow fever vaccine. The chain links TRBV12-3 or TRBV12-4 to TRBJ2-5, with 10 nucleotides matching TRBD2. This CDR3 reads CASGLAAQETQYF. The CDR3 coding sequence is TGTGCCAGCGGACTAGCGGCACAAGAGACCCAGTACTTC.